The count of the clone carrying this T cell receptor (beta chain) is one. Its antigen is not identified. This sample was taken from a study of regulatory T cells in long-lasting Graves disease. Whole-study context: Newly diagnosed Graves' patients took antithyroid drugs under 3 months. Study findings and constraints: The study found persistent patients shared more public clonotypes (2,741) than new patients (over 850). Patients with persistent disease showed a bias toward TRBV28, TRBJ1-2 and TRBJ2-5.

Indicated time point: newly diagnosed GD, antithyroid drugs for less than 3 months. The TCR library was made from RNA extracted from PBMCs. Nine milliliters of peripheral blood were drawn into EDTA tubes. The CDR3 covers 13 residues. Germline values: CDR1 MNHNS, CDR2 SASEGT. J gave up 7 bases and V 6 bases, and 8 bases lay outside the gene matches. Combining iRepertoire HTBI primers with Arm-PCR of CDR3 regions, the authors built TCR beta libraries. TCRdb called the multiplex PCR reads again in MiXCR, with one record for every CDR3 protein. The repertoire holds roughly 420,000 distinct CDR3 sequences, with roughly a sixth as singletons.

The source material was peripheral blood mononuclear cells (PBMCs), sampled at new diagnosis, from a patient treated with antithyroid drugs. The source of this sequence is a female donor with Graves disease. The V and J genes are TRBV6-1 and TRBJ1-2; TRBD1 aligns across 7 bases. The CDR3 region is CASSPDRVGGYTF. CDR3 in DNA: TGTGCCAGCAGCCCCGACAGGGTGGGTGGCTACACCTTC.